This paragraph reports one TCR beta chain. What it binds is unknown. This table comes from immunoSEQ multiplex PCR, and its TCRdb copy is limited to in-frame clones, with some not included. The sample yields about 170,000 clones, about 89% seen once. V gave up 5 bases and J gave up 3 bases, with 12 bases separating them. CDR1 and CDR2 from the germline V gene are MNHEY and SVGAGI. CDR3 size: 14 residues. This entry is derived from a study of cytomegalovirus exposure and HLA in healthy donors. Points from the study as a whole: Usually a TCR sequence was rare, but some public TCRs were found in many donors. Three chains linked to CMV were shown in vitro to be specific for CMV antigens.

This clonotype was sampled from a man younger than 30 in good health and CMV-seropositive. The sequenced material came from PBMCs. J is TRBJ2-3 and V is TRBV6-5; D perhaps matches TRBD1 (5 bases). Here the CDR3 DNA reads TGTGCCAGCAGTATCAGGGAAGGAACAGATACGCAGTATTTT. Protein: CASSIREGTDTQYF.